This T cell receptor beta chain was identified in a study of cytomegalovirus exposure and HLA in healthy donors. On the study more broadly: HLA-typed donors contributed some 85 million unique TCRs, which were held in an early data release. Notes on the study in general: The authors enumerated 150 to 200 TCR beta chains as linked to cytomegalovirus. According to a later analysis, donors in an Asian-associated ancestry cluster reportedly had fewer N-insertions than the roughly 630-donor mean.

This CDR3 is 13 amino acids long. Deletions cut 7 bases from V and 3 bases from J, with 10 bases between. The germline CDR1 and CDR2 sequences are LNHDA and SQIVND (reference sequence). Note on this clone: Its antigen is undetermined.

PCR employed 60 Vbeta and 13 Jbeta primers. Clones were sequenced by immunoSEQ multiplex PCR, and TCRdb holds only the in-frame ones, with some missing. The sample contains about 150,000 clones, 70% to 80% of which appear only once. Specimen: PBMCs. The chain is built from TRBV19 and TRBJ1-5, with D possibly matching TRBD1 (6 bases). This receptor was identified in a female donor in good health and CMV-seropositive. The CDR3 spells CASNRQDNQPQHF. DNA for the CDR3: TGTGCCAGTAATCGACAGGACAATCAGCCCCAGCATTTT.